The entry below gives a single T cell receptor beta chain sequence along with its context. These data are taken from a study of preoperative IRX-2 immunotherapy in early breast cancer. Repertoires were generated with immunoSEQ multiplex PCR, while TCRdb's copy carries only in-frame clones and drops some. The sample has roughly 62,000 clones, approximately 93% seen once. Stated treatment: preoperative locoregional IRX-2 cytokine immunotherapy. Patients received preoperative, locoregional IRX-2 cytokine immunotherapy in a phase Ib study. Germline lookup yields CDR1 KGHSH and CDR2 LQKENI. V lost 3 bases, J lost 3 bases, and 6 bases lay in between. CDR3 length: 12 residues.

Sampling took place from a patient treated with IRX-2 immunotherapy. The TCR sequence derives from a human donor with breast cancer. The chain employs TRBV18 and TRBJ2-7; D gene uncertain. In DNA, the CDR3 is TGTGCCAGCTCACCTTCCATCTACGAGCAGTACTTC. Residues: CASSPSIYEQYF.